The rows below give T cell receptor beta chains drawn from one sample of a study of T cells in Graves' hyperthyroidism and ophthalmopathy. TCRdb re-analysed the multiplex PCR reads in MiXCR, keeping a single row per CDR3 protein. The sample contains 620,000 or so distinct CDR3 sequences, approximately 15% of which appear only once. The specimen sequenced was blood. The receptors were gathered from a woman aged 50 to 60 with Graves' ophthalmopathy. The CDR3 runs from the conserved cysteine through the conserved F or W.

j_gene: TRBJ1-1; v_gene: TRBV5-1; CDR3aa: CASTTTGEGTEAFF
j_gene: TRBJ1-2; v_gene: TRBV7-9; CDR3aa: CASSLAHKPGYTF
j_gene: TRBJ2-4; v_gene: TRBV28; CDR3aa: CASNQQGNIQYF
j_gene: TRBJ1-1; v_gene: TRBV6-1; CDR3aa: CASRRPGTYTEAFF
j_gene: TRBJ2-2; v_gene: TRBV30; CDR3aa: CAWSGQGLNTGELFF
j_gene: TRBJ1-1; v_gene: TRBV24-1; CDR3aa: CATSDLGNTEAFF
j_gene: TRBJ2-7; v_gene: TRBV27; CDR3aa: CASSPTSFGRSYEQYF
j_gene: TRBJ1-1; v_gene: TRBV29-1; CDR3aa: CSVEGQVNTEAFF
j_gene: TRBJ2-7; v_gene: TRBV6-2/TRBV6-3; CDR3aa: CASRRLADDYEQYF
j_gene: TRBJ1-2; v_gene: TRBV7-2; CDR3aa: CASSHTGDGANYGYTF
j_gene: TRBJ2-7; v_gene: TRBV5-1; CDR3aa: CASSLASGTSGRYEQYF
j_gene: TRBJ2-1; v_gene: TRBV2; CDR3aa: CASSRGLAGLYNEQFF
j_gene: TRBJ1-3; v_gene: TRBV25-1; CDR3aa: CASSGGTGPGNTIYF
j_gene: TRBJ2-7; v_gene: TRBV7-2; CDR3aa: CASSYRTSLSYEQYF